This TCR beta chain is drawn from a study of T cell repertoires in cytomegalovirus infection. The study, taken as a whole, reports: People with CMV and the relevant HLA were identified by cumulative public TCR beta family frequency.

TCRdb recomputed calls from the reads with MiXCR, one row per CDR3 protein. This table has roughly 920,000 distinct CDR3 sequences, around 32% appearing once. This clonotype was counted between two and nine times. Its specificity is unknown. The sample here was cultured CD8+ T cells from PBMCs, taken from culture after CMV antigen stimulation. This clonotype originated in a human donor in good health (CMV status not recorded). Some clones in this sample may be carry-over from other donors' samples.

The CDR3 DNA follows: TGTGCCAGCAGCCCCGCCGAAGCGGGGGCCCAAGAGACCCAGTACTTC. Protein sequence: CASSPAEAGAQETQYF. The gene calls are TRBV14 and TRBJ2-5, with 8 bases identical to TRBD2. This CDR3 region has 16 residues. The germline gives CDR1 SGHDN, CDR2 FVKESK. The J segment lost 1 base and the V segment lost 4 bases, leaving 8 bases of the junction unmatched. Full variable domain (rest looked up from reference TRBV14 and TRBJ2-5): EAGVTQFPSHSVIEKGQTVTLRCDPISGHDNLYWYRRVMGKEIKFLLHFVKESKQDESGMPNNRFLAERTGGTYSTLKVQPAELEDSGVYFCASSPAEAGAQETQYFGPGTRLLVL.